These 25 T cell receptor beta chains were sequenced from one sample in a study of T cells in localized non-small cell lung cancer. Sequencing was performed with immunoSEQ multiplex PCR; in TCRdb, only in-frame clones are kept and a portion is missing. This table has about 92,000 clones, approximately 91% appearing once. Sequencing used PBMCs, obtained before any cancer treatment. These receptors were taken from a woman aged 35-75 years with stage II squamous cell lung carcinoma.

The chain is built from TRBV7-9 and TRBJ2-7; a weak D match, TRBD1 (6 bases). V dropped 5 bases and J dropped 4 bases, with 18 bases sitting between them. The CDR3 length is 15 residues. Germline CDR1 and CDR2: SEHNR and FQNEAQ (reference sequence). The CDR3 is CASSPRDTNYYEQYF. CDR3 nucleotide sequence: TGTGCCAGCAGCCCCAGGGACACAAATTATTACGAGCAGTACTTC.

In DNA, the CDR3 is TGTGCCAGCTCCCCAGGGACAGGGGTGAACTATGGCTACACCTTC. Translating gives CASSPGTGVNYGYTF. The V call is TRBV18, the J call TRBJ1-2, with 10 bases that match TRBD1. V lost 6 bases, J lost 2 bases, and 6 bases stayed unmatched. The germline V gene encodes CDR1 KGHSH and CDR2 LQKENI. The CDR3 has 15 residues.

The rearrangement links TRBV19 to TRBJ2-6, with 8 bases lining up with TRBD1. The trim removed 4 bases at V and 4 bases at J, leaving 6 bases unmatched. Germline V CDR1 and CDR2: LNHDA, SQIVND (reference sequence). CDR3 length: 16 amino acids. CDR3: CASSTRTGTGANVLTF. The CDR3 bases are TGTGCCAGTAGTACCCGGACAGGGACAGGGGCCAACGTCCTGACTTTC.

CDR3 amino acids: CASSQVSETERGYTF. The CDR3 nucleotides read TGTGCCAGCAGCCAAGTTTCCGAGACGGAACGTGGCTACACCTTC. This chain links TRBV4-2 with TRBJ1-2, with D uncertain. V lost 1 base, J lost 7 bases, and 16 bases lay in between. This CDR3 has 15 amino acids. CDR1 and CDR2 from the germline V gene are LGHNA and YNFKEQ.

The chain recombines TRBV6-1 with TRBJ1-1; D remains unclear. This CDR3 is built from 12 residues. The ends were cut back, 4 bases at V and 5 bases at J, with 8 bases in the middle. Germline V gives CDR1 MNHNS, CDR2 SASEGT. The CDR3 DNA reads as TGTGCCAGCAGTGTCGGAGGGACTGAAGCTTTCTTT. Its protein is CASSVGGTEAFF.

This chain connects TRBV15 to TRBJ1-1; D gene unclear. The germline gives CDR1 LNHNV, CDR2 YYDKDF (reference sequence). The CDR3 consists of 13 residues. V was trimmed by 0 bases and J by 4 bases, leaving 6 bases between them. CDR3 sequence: CATSRDLGTEAFF. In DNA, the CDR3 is TGTGCCACCAGCAGAGATCTGGGCACTGAAGCTTTCTTT.

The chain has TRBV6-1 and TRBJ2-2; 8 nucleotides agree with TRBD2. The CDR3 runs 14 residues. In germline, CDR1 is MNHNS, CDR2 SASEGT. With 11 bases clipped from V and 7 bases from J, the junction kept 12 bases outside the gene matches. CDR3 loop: CAGSAGVGDGELFF. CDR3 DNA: TGTGCCGGCTCAGCGGGAGTTGGGGACGGGGAGCTGTTTTTT.

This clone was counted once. The CDR3 DNA is TGTGCCAGCTCACCACGGGAGCGCGGGGAGCTGTTTTTT. It yields the protein CASSPRERGELFF. The chain recombines TRBV18 with TRBJ2-2; D is possibly TRBD2 (5 bases). This CDR3 is built from 13 residues. The germline CDR1 and CDR2 sequences are KGHSH and LQKENI. Trimming pared 1 base from V and 7 bases from J, leaving 7 bases between.

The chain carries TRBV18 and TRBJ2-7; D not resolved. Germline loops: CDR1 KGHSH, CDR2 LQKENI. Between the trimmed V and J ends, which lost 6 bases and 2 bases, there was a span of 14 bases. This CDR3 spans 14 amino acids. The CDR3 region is CASSIDLNTYEQYF. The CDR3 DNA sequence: TGTGCCAGCTCGATCGACTTAAACACCTACGAGCAGTACTTC.

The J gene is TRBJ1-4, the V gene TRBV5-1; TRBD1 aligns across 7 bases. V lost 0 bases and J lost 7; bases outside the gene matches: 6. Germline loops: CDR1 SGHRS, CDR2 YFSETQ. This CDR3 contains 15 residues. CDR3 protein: CASSLEQGPGEKLFF. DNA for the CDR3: TGCGCCAGCAGCTTGGAACAGGGGCCAGGTGAAAAACTGTTTTTT.

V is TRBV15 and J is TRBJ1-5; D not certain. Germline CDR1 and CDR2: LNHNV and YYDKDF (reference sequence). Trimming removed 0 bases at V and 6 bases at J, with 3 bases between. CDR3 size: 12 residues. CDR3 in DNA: TGTGCCACCAGCAGAGAAAGTCAGCCCCAGCATTTT. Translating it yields CATSRESQPQHF.

Written as DNA, the CDR3 is TGTGCCAGTAGTTCCGACAGGGGGCGAGCTGAAGCTTTCTTT. It translates to CASSSDRGRAEAFF. J is TRBJ1-1 and V is TRBV19; 10 bases fit TRBD1. Germline CDR1 LNHDA, CDR2 SQIVND (reference sequence). The CDR3 length is 14 residues. V was clipped by 5 bases and J by 6 bases; unmatched bases: 6.

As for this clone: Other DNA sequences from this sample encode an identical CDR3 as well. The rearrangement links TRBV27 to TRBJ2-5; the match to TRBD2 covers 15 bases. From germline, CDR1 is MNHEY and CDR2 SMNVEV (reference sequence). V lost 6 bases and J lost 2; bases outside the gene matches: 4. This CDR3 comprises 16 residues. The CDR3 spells CASRGLAGGIQETQYF. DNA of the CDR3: TGTGCCAGCAGAGGACTAGCGGGGGGGATTCAAGAGACCCAGTACTTC.

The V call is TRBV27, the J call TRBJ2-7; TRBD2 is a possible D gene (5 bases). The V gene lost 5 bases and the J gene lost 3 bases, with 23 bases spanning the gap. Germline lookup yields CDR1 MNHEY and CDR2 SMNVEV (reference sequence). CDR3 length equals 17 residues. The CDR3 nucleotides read TGTGCCAGCAGTCCCGGGCATCGAGTATGGAGGATCTACGAGCAGTACTTC. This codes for CASSPGHRVWRIYEQYF.

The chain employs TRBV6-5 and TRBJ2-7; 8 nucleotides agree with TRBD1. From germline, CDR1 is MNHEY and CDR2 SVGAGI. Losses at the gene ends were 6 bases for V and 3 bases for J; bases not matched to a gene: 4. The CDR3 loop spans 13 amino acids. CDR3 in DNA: TGTGCCAGCAGCAAGGGACAGGACTACGAGCAGTACTTC. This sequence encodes CASSKGQDYEQYF.

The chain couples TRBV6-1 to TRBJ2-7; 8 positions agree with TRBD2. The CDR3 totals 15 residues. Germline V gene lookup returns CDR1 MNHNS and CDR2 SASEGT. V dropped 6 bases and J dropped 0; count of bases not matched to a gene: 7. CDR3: CASRPKRGSSYEQYF. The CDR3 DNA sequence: TGTGCCAGCAGGCCTAAGCGGGGGTCCTCCTACGAGCAGTACTTC.

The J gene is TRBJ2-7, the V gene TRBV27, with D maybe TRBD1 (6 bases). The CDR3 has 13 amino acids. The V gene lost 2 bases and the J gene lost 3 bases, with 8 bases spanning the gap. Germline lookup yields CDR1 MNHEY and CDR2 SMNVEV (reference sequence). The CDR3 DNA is TGTGCCAGCAGTTTAGGGGGCCGCTACGAGCAGTACTTC. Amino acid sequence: CASSLGGRYEQYF.

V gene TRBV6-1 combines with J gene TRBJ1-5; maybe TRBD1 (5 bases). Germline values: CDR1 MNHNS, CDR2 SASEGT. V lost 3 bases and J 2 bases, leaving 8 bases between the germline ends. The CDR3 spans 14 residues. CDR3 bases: TGTGCCAGCAGTGACCAGGGCGGCAATCAGCCCCAGCATTTT. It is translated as CASSDQGGNQPQHF.

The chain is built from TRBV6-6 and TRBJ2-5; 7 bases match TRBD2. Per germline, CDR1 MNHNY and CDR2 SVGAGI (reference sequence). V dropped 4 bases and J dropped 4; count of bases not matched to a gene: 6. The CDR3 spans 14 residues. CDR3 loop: CASSSPGGGETQYF. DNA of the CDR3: TGTGCCAGCAGTTCCCCGGGAGGCGGAGAGACCCAGTACTTC.

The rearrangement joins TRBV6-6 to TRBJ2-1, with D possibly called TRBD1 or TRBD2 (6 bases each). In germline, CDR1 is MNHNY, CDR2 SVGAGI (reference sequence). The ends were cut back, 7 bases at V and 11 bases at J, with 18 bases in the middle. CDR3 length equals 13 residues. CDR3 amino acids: CASTEGQGLKQFF. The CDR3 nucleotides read TGTGCCAGCACGGAGGGCCAGGGGCTCAAGCAGTTCTTC.

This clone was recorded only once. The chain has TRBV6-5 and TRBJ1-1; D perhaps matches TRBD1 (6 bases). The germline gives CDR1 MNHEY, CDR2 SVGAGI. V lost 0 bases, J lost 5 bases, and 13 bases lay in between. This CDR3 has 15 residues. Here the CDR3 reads CASSYSEGGVTEAFF. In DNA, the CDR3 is TGTGCCAGCAGTTACTCAGAAGGGGGTGTGACTGAAGCTTTCTTT.

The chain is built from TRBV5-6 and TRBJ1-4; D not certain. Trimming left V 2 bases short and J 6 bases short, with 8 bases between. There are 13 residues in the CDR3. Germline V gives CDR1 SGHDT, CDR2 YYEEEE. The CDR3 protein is CASSFGPHEKLFF. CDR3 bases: TGTGCCAGCAGCTTCGGACCTCATGAAAAACTGTTTTTT.

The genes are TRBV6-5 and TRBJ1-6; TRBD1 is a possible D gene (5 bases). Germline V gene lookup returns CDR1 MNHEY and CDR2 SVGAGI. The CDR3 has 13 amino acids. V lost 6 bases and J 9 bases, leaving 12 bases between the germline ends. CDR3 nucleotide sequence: TGTGCCAGCAGCAACCGACAGTTTTCACCCCTCCACTTT. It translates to CASSNRQFSPLHF.

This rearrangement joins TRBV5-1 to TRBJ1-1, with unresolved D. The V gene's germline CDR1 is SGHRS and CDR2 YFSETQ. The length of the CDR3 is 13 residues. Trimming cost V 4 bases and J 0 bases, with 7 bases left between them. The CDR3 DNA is TGCGCCAGCAGCCAGCAGGTGAACACTGAAGCTTTCTTT. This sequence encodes CASSQQVNTEAFF.

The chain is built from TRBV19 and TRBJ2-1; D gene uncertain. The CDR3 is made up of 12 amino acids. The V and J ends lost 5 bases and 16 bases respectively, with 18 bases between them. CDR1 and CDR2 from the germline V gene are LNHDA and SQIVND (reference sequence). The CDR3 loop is CASSPGTAVPFF. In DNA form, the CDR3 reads TGTGCCAGTAGTCCCGGAACAGCCGTACCCTTCTTC.